This T cell receptor beta chain is from a study of CD8 T cells in Susac syndrome. The V end lost 5 bases, the J end lost 8 bases, and 12 bases lay between the germline ends. This CDR3 region has 12 residues. The germline V gene has CDR1 SGHAT and CDR2 FQNNGV. TCR beta from blood CD8+ and CD4+ T cells was sequenced. Those who served as multiple sclerosis controls were treatment-naive patients with stable or active relapsing-remitting disease. TEMRA cells were FACS-enriched, while CD8+ and CD4+ T cells were negatively isolated. Random hexamers primed reverse transcription of about 0.45 to 1 ug RNA. Across 54 Vbeta and 13 Jbeta, immunoSEQ multiplex PCR amplified TCR beta CDR3. One entry per CDR3 protein, called by TCRdb with MiXCR from the immunoSEQ multiplex PCR reads. The sample lists roughly 150,000 distinct CDR3 sequences, approximately 96% occurring once.

The V and J genes are TRBV11-2 and TRBJ1-2; D is possibly TRBD1 (6 bases). The receptor comes from a human donor with multiple sclerosis. The specimen was CD8+ T cells from PBMCs. CDR3 in DNA: TGTGCCAGCAGCCCGGGGGCCTCCGGCTACACCTTC. Amino acid sequence: CASSPGASGYTF.